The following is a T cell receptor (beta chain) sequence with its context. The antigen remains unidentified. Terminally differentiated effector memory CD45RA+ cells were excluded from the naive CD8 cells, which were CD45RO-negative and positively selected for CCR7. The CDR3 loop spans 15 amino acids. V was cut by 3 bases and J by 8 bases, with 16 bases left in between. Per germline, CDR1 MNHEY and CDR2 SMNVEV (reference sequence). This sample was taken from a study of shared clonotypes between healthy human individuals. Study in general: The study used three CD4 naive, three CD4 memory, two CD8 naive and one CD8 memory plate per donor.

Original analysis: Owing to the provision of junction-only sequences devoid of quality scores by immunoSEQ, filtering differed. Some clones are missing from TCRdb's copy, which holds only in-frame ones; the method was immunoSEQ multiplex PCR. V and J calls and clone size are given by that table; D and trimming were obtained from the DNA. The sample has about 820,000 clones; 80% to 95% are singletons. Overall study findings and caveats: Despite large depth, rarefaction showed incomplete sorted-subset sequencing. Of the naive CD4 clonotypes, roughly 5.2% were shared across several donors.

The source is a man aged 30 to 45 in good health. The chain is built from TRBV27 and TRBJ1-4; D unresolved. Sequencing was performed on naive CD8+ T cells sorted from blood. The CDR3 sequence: CASSFSIRHVEKLFF. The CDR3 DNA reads TGTGCCAGCAGTTTTTCGATCCGGCATGTCGAAAAACTGTTTTTT. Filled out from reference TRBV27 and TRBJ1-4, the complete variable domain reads EAQVTQNPRYLITVTGKKLTVTCSQNMNHEYMSWYRQDPGLGLRQIYYSMNVEVTDKGDVPEGYKVSRKEKRNFPLILESPSPNQTSLYFCASSFSIRHVEKLFFGSGTQLSVL.